These T cell receptor beta chains were read from a single sample in a study of T-cell reconstitution after alpha-beta-depleted transplantation in children. TCRdb reanalysed the PCR reads using MiXCR and keeps one entry per CDR3 protein. The table shows about 600,000 distinct CDR3 sequences, with 8% to 11% occurring only once. The sample in question was PBMCs from the stem cell graft donor, obtained from the stem cell graft. Receptors originate from a human donor who donated a stem cell graft to a child with acute myeloid leukemia. Each CDR3 is given without its conserved first and last residue. The size of a clone is reported for some rows only, either as once, few or many, or as a class for expanded clones.

V	J	size	CDR3
TRBV4-3	TRBJ2-7	.	ASSQDWGLAGFEQY
TRBV28	TRBJ1-1	many	ASRDSEAF
TRBV10-3	TRBJ2-5	.	AISGDSQETQY
TRBV15	TRBJ2-3	few	ATSRGRSSTDTQY
TRBV4-3	TRBJ1-1	few	ASSQDGGGWTEAF
TRBV10-3	TRBJ2-2	many	AITDLGNTGELF
TRBV28	TRBJ1-5	many	ASSGDRGNQPQH
TRBV29-1	TRBJ2-7	.	SEIGTVVDEQY
TRBV4-3	TRBJ2-7	.	ASSPTGGERSHEQY
TRBV3-1	TRBJ2-1	.	ACSRAAGTSGRDDEQF
TRBV29-1	TRBJ1-4	.	SYEANEKLF
TRBV5-1	TRBJ2-7	few	ASSLEGAGPYEQY
TRBV11-3	TRBJ2-3	few	ASSLILGSGRLGTDTQY
TRBV12-5	TRBJ2-1	few	ASGLPLPPPSVYNEQF
TRBV5-1	TRBJ1-6	few	ASSTAESWSPLH
TRBV15	TRBJ2-3	few	ATSRGGTTGLTDTQY
TRBV6-2/TRBV6-3	TRBJ2-5	many	ASSRSRPGLANQETQY
TRBV11-3	TRBJ2-7	.	ASSLDRGGGEQY
TRBV28	TRBJ1-1	many	AILGQLNTEAF
TRBV6-2/TRBV6-3	TRBJ2-1	few	ASTRVARYNEQF
TRBV29-1	TRBJ1-2	.	SAPGNYGYT
TRBV6-2/TRBV6-3	TRBJ2-2	few	ASSPWTSGIYGELF
TRBV7-6	TRBJ1-4	many	ASSPTGGNEKLF
TRBV14	TRBJ2-1	few	ASSQSQGLANEQF